Following are 11 T cell receptor beta chains from one sample sequenced in a study of T-cell memory formation after mild COVID-19. A single record per CDR3 protein comes from TCRdb applying MiXCR to the 5' RACE reads. The table includes 400,000 or so distinct CDR3 sequences, 20% detected once. The source material was PBMCs or a T cell subset sorted from them (not recorded which). These TCRs come from an adult woman who had mild COVID-19 (a few samples of this study predate the infection). Cell type and time point are not known.

This rearrangement joins TRBV7-3 to TRBJ2-2; D remains ambiguous. Germline CDR1 and CDR2: SGHTA and FQGTGA. Trimming shortened V by 7 bases and J by 3 bases, and 6 bases separated the two germline ends. This CDR3 spans 12 amino acids. The CDR3 DNA sequence: TGTGCCAGCACCCCTGACACCGGGGAGCTGTTTTTT. This sequence encodes CASTPDTGELFF. Filled out from reference TRBV7-3 and TRBJ2-2, the complete variable domain reads GAGVSQTPSNKVTEKGKYVELRCDPISGHTALYWYRQSLGQGPEFLIYFQGTGAADDSGLPNDRFFAVRPEGSVSTLKIQRTERGDSAVYLCASTPDTGELFFGEGSRLTVL.

Remarks on this clonotype: At one of its ends the junction is not consistent with the germline gene, which may arise from a read error. The chain combines TRBV7-9 with TRBJ2-4; D remains unclear. Germline V gene data show CDR1 as SEHNR and CDR2 as FQNEAQ (reference sequence). This CDR3 region has 8 residues. The CDR3 DNA is TGTGCCAGCAGCGAGAACTCCTTC. Translation gives CASSENSF.

Notes on this clonotype: Relative to the germline gene, one junction end is altered; a read error may explain this. This chain uses TRBV19 with TRBJ2-2; the D call may be TRBD1 or TRBD2 (7 bases each). Per the germline V gene, CDR1 is LNHDA and CDR2 is SQIVND (reference sequence). This CDR3 has 14 residues. The DNA of the CDR3 is TGTTCCAGTAGTACGACAGGGAGGGCCGGGGAGCTGTTTTTT. It is translated as CSSSTTGRAGELFF.

This clonotype was detected a few times. The rearrangement joins TRBV20-1 to TRBJ1-6; D ambiguous. Trimming removed 6 bases at V and 9 bases at J, with 21 bases between. This CDR3 is 15 amino acids long. The germline V gene encodes CDR1 DFQATT and CDR2 SNEGSKA (reference sequence). The CDR3 sequence: CSAVLASLLGSPLHF. CDR3 nucleotides: TGCAGTGCCGTCCTAGCTTCTCTGTTGGGTTCACCCCTCCACTTT.

The J gene is TRBJ2-1, the V gene TRBV27; either TRBD1 or TRBD2 may supply D (5 bases each). Germline V gene sequence: CDR1 MNHEY, CDR2 SMNVEV (reference sequence). This CDR3 has 12 amino acids. The CDR3 protein is CDAGRAYNEQFF. CDR3 coding DNA: TGTGACGCGGGCAGGGCCTACAATGAGCAGTTCTTC.

This clonotype showed up just a few times. The gene calls are TRBV6-5 and TRBJ2-7; TRBD2 is a possible D gene (6 bases). This CDR3 comprises 14 residues. Trimming shortened V by 6 bases and J by 1 base, and 13 bases separated the two germline ends. Germline values: CDR1 MNHEY, CDR2 SVGAGI. The CDR3 coding sequence is TGTGCCAGCAGGGTGCGGAGGGGTTCCTACGAGCAGTACTTC. Its translation: CASRVRRGSYEQYF.

This clonotype was seen only a few times. This chain joins TRBV4-2 and TRBJ2-2; D gene ambiguous. CDR1 and CDR2 from the germline V gene are LGHNA and YNFKEQ. V was pared by 3 bases and J by 2 bases, with 10 bases between. The CDR3 extends over 15 amino acids. Here the CDR3 DNA reads TGTGCCAGCAGCCATTCGCGGCAAAACACCGGGGAGCTGTTTTTT. Protein: CASSHSRQNTGELFF.

This clonotype was seen a few times. The genes are TRBV27 and TRBJ1-2; D call uncertain. In germline, CDR1 is MNHEY, CDR2 SMNVEV (reference sequence). V was clipped by 2 bases and J by 4 bases, with 14 bases between them. The CDR3 extends over 15 amino acids. The CDR3 loop reads CASSLTSAVPYGYTF. DNA of the CDR3: TGTGCCAGCAGTTTAACGTCAGCCGTCCCCTATGGCTACACCTTC.

In this sample, this clonotype turned up a few times. This rearrangement joins TRBV5-5 to TRBJ2-5, with a tentative D call TRBD2 (5 bases). The CDR3 contains 15 residues. The germline V and J ends were trimmed by 3 bases and 5 bases, with 17 bases remaining between them. CDR1 and CDR2 (germline): SGHKS, YYEKEE (reference sequence). The CDR3 loop reads CASSSLGSYGETQYF. In nucleotides, the CDR3 is TGTGCCAGCAGCTCACTAGGGTCGTACGGGGAGACCCAGTACTTC. Drawing the rest from reference TRBV5-5 and TRBJ2-5, the complete variable domain is DAGVTQSPTHLIKTRGQQVTLRCSPISGHKSVSWYQQVLGQGPQFIFQYYEKEERGRGNFPDRFSARQFPNYSSELNVNALLLGDSALYLCASSSLGSYGETQYFGPGTRLLVL.

The chain has TRBV20-1 and TRBJ2-3; D might be TRBD1 (5 bases). Germline V gene lookup returns CDR1 DFQATT and CDR2 SNEGSKA (reference sequence). The V and J ends lost 5 bases and 2 bases respectively, with 11 bases between them. This CDR3 is built from 13 residues. The CDR3 sequence: CSARQGITDTQYF. CDR3 nucleotide sequence: TGCAGTGCTCGGCAGGGTATCACAGATACGCAGTATTTT.

The chain carries TRBV15 and TRBJ2-3, with D unclear. The CDR3 consists of 16 residues. V was shortened by 3 bases and J by 0 bases, with 13 bases between the two germline ends. Per germline, CDR1 LNHNV and CDR2 YYDKDF (reference sequence). In DNA, the CDR3 is TGTGCCACCAGCAGTGGACGGAGCCATAGCACAGATACGCAGTATTTT. Protein: CATSSGRSHSTDTQYF. The variable domain in full, with the rest retrieved from reference TRBV15 and TRBJ2-3, is DAMVIQNPRYQVTQFGKPVTLSCSQTLNHNVMYWYQQKSSQAPKLLFHYYDKDFNNEADTPDNFQSRRPNTSFCFLDIRSPGLGDTAMYLCATSSGRSHSTDTQYFGPGTRLTVL.